The rows below give T cell receptor beta chains drawn from one sample of a study of beta chain features in type 1 diabetes. Profiling relied on immunoSEQ multiplex PCR, and the TCRdb table lists in-frame clones only, not all of them. Of under 250,000 clones in the sample, roughly an eighth were seen once. Sequenced input: naive CD4+ T cells from blood. Receptor source: a woman in her 40s in good health. CDR3s include the opening cysteine and the closing phenylalanine or tryptophan.

v_call	j_call	cdr3_aa
TRBV9	TRBJ1-3	CASSVLGQGNTIYF
TRBV9	TRBJ2-1	CASSVEGLAGIRRNEQFF
TRBV10-3	TRBJ2-1	CAISDPLRTTGNEQFF
TRBV5-1	TRBJ2-5	CASSPLDGTGQETQYF
TRBV5-1	TRBJ2-7	CASSWGTPQVDEQYF
TRBV25-1	TRBJ2-1	CASSAHGGGLNEQFF
TRBV5-1	TRBJ2-2	CASSLPAGNTGELFF
TRBV7-6	TRBJ1-1	CASSLGGGRNTEAFF
TRBV14	TRBJ1-2	CASSQAGGGYYGYTF
TRBV7-2	TRBJ1-4	CASSPNPRGLGEKLFF
TRBV7-9	TRBJ2-5	CASSRSQGGAAETQYF
TRBV6-6	TRBJ2-5	CASKPPGQDGTQYF
TRBV6-5	TRBJ1-5	CAISEYGDNQPQHF
TRBV18	TRBJ2-7	CASSQQNSYEQYF
TRBV7-2	TRBJ1-2	CASSAHSPGGNGYTF
TRBV25-1	TRBJ1-2	CASSYFRDSGYTF
TRBV18	TRBJ1-1	CASSTKPNTEAFF
TRBV7-2	TRBJ2-3	CASSLVETSASDTQYF
TRBV6-5	TRBJ2-4	CASSYGGRRDIQYF
TRBV5-4	TRBJ2-7	CASSFSSTYEQYF
TRBV7-9	TRBJ2-5	CASSLSGRSQETQYF
TRBV4-2	TRBJ2-7	CASSTTSTGRAYEQYF
TRBV10-3	TRBJ1-5	CAISESVGGQPQHF
TRBV5-6	TRBJ1-2	CASSSRTGDYGYTF
TRBV19	TRBJ2-3	CASSIGTGGTDTQYF
TRBV4-2	TRBJ2-6	CASSQESVGTGAIGANVLTF
TRBV29-1	TRBJ2-7	CSVRRENSYEQYF
TRBV19	TRBJ1-1	CASSEDRKTEAFF
TRBV7-9	TRBJ2-1	CASRHRGGSYNEQFF
TRBV5-1	TRBJ2-3	CASSTALAGSTDTQYF
TRBV4-1	TRBJ2-5	CASSQGLQETQYF
TRBV7-2	TRBJ2-7	CASSPRTSTVWQYF
TRBV9	TRBJ2-3	CASSPLAGQGDTQYF
TRBV5-1	TRBJ2-3	CASSQQRGRTDTQYF
TRBV15	TRBJ2-5	CATSRDPYQETQYF
TRBV25-1	TRBJ1-1	CASSSGLSMNTEAFF
TRBV19	TRBJ2-7	CASSMAAGESYEQYF
TRBV9	TRBJ2-3	CASSPSGTDTQYF
TRBV7-9	TRBJ1-1	CASSLGAAGTEAFF
TRBV19	TRBJ1-2	CAIADRGRPDYGYTF
TRBV5-1	TRBJ2-5	CASSSSTGRGETQYF
TRBV27	TRBJ1-4	CASSLSGGATNEKLFF
TRBV19	TRBJ2-1	CASTRPGLAGVQFF
TRBV2	TRBJ2-3	CASSTGTDTDTQYF
TRBV2	TRBJ2-4	CASSFPLAGLGNIQYF
TRBV5-1	TRBJ2-5	CASSLEGRVFETQYF
TRBV28	TRBJ1-6	CASSLGTGNSPLHF
TRBV6-5	TRBJ1-2	CASSYSPGQGHGYTF
TRBV18	TRBJ2-4	CASSPVLSGGAVAKNIQYF
TRBV5-1	TRBJ2-3	CASSPWTATDTQYF
TRBV12-5	TRBJ1-1	CASGTRTGPNTEAFF
TRBV11-2	TRBJ1-2	CASSLEVGGPYGYTF
TRBV19	TRBJ2-2	CASSTTGAGELFF
TRBV28	TRBJ1-1	CASSPPARFEAFF
TRBV6-5	TRBJ1-5	CASSRQGGREPQHF
TRBV12-5	TRBJ1-2	CASGLVIRGPGVGYTF
TRBV2	TRBJ2-3	CASSVEGGITDTQYF
TRBV7-2	TRBJ1-1	CASSLGGSLTEAFF
TRBV6-1	TRBJ1-5	CASSEARISQHF
TRBV18	TRBJ2-5	CASSPLQGQETQYF